A single sample is the source of the 32 T cell receptor beta chains below, sequenced in a study of blood T cells in healthy people across ages. Together with a sample-barcoded 5' primer, a J-beta primer mix was included in a second PCR lasting roughly 6 to 12 cycles. TCRdb re-called the 5' RACE reads through MiXCR, storing one row per CDR3 protein. The sample consists of some 1.4 million distinct CDR3 sequences, roughly 45% of them appearing once. Sequencing was done on a sample of blood. All receptors come from a woman younger than 30 in good health.

This clonotype is a singleton in its sample. The chain employs TRBV11-2 and TRBJ2-2; the match to TRBD2 covers 8 bases. The germline gives CDR1 SGHAT, CDR2 FQNNGV. CDR3 length: 16 residues. J gave up 3 bases and V 3 bases, and 6 bases lay outside the gene matches. CDR3 DNA sequence: TGTGCCAGCAGCTTCCCAGCGGGAGCCGACACCGGGGAGCTGTTTTTT. Its protein product is CASSFPAGADTGELFF.

A word on this clonotype: An end of the junction differs from the germline gene, which may be a read error. The V call is TRBV3-1, the J call TRBJ2-3; the D gene could be TRBD1 or TRBD2 (6 bases each). This CDR3 is 15 amino acids long. Germline V gene lookup returns CDR1 LGHDT and CDR2 YNNKEL (reference sequence). The CDR3 loop is CANSQGRGLTDTQYF. Here the CDR3 DNA reads TGTGCCAACAGCCAGGGGCGGGGCCTCACAGATACGCAGTATTTT.

The CDR3 sequence: CASSYGLAANTGELFF. The CDR3 nucleotides are TGCGCCAGCAGCTATGGACTAGCGGCGAACACCGGGGAGCTGTTTTTT. The chain has TRBV5-1 and TRBJ2-2; 10 nucleotides match TRBD2. The CDR3 is 16 residues long. Trimming cost V 3 bases and J 0 bases; bases outside gene matches: 2. Per the germline V gene, CDR1 is SGHRS and CDR2 is YFSETQ.

This clonotype was counted once. The CDR3 here is CASRGRDRAYNEQFF. The CDR3 DNA sequence: TGTGCCAGCAGAGGCCGGGACAGGGCCTACAATGAGCAGTTCTTC. The chain uses TRBV2 and TRBJ2-1; 9 nucleotides agree with TRBD1. The V gene end was trimmed by 6 bases and the J gene end by 2 bases; junction bases not matched to a gene: 5. CDR3 length: 15 amino acids. Germline lookup yields CDR1 SNHLY and CDR2 FYNNEI.

On this clonotype itself: The germline gene is not matched at one end of the junction; a read error may be the cause. The genes are TRBV29-1 and TRBJ1-2, with D perhaps TRBD1 (5 bases). Germline values: CDR1 SQVTM, CDR2 ANQGSEA. The CDR3 runs to 14 residues. This CDR3 is CIVESGLSDYGYTF. The CDR3 DNA reads as TGCATCGTTGAATCAGGGCTGTCGGACTATGGCTACACCTTC.

The gene calls are TRBV15 and TRBJ2-1; TRBD2 agrees at 9 bases. Germline assignment: CDR1 LNHNV and CDR2 YYDKDF (reference sequence). Trimming took 3 bases from V and 10 from J; bases not matched to a gene: 10. The CDR3 totals 15 residues. The CDR3: CATSSDSGGRSEQFF. Written as DNA, the CDR3 is TGTGCCACCAGCAGTGATAGCGGGGGCAGGAGCGAGCAGTTCTTC.

The CDR3 sequence: CSAATGASYEQYF. CDR3 nucleotides: TGCAGTGCTGCTACCGGGGCCTCCTACGAGCAGTACTTC. The chain combines TRBV20-1 with TRBJ2-7; D tentatively reads TRBD1 or TRBD2 (5 bases each). V was shortened by 5 bases and J by 0 bases, with 11 bases between the two germline ends. CDR3 length: 13 residues. Germline values: CDR1 DFQATT, CDR2 SNEGSKA (reference sequence).

This clonotype was detected many times. V usage is TRBV29-1 and J usage is TRBJ2-3, with 7 bases that match TRBD2. Germline loops: CDR1 SQVTM, CDR2 ANQGSEA. The CDR3 consists of 12 residues. After removal of 6 bases from V and 5 bases from J, the junction contained 5 bases not matched to a gene. The CDR3 here is CSVRREGDTQYF. The CDR3 bases are TGCAGCGTGAGAAGGGAGGGAGATACGCAGTATTTT.

CDR3 amino acids: CAISESGGTGSYEQYF. CDR3 nucleotide sequence: TGTGCCATCAGTGAGTCGGGCGGGACAGGGTCCTACGAGCAGTACTTC. V gene TRBV10-3 combines with J gene TRBJ2-7, with TRBD1 identical over 9 bases. V gave up 0 bases and J gave up 1 base; unmatched junction bases: 4. In germline, CDR1 is ENHRY, CDR2 SYGVKD. The CDR3 loop spans 16 amino acids.

V gene TRBV6-1 combines with J gene TRBJ2-1; TRBD1 is a possible D gene (6 bases). Germline V CDR1 and CDR2: MNHNS, SASEGT. The CDR3 is made up of 13 amino acids. Trimming stripped 8 bases from V and 7 bases from J, with 15 bases between. The CDR3 DNA sequence: TGTGCCAGCGCAGGCGACAGGAGGAATGAGCAGTTCTTC. This sequence encodes CASAGDRRNEQFF.

Notes on this clonotype: It may be a read error: a sequence one base away is much more abundant. The chain combines TRBV12-3 or TRBV12-4 with TRBJ2-5, with D tentatively TRBD1 (6 bases). This CDR3 is 14 amino acids long. Here the CDR3 reads CASSQGSYQETRYF. As DNA, the CDR3 is TGTGCCAGCAGTCAGGGGTCGTACCAAGAGACCCGGTACTTC.

The chain recombines TRBV18 with TRBJ1-1; D is unresolved. V was pared by 1 base and J by 8 bases, with 11 bases between. This CDR3 comprises 13 residues. CDR1 and CDR2 from the germline V gene are KGHSH and LQKENI. This CDR3 is CASSPRSAQEAFF. CDR3 coding DNA: TGTGCCAGCTCACCACGATCCGCGCAAGAAGCTTTCTTT.

The genes are TRBV12-3 or TRBV12-4 and TRBJ2-1; D unclear. The CDR3 is made up of 13 amino acids. V was cut by 5 bases and J by 9 bases, with 14 bases left in between. The CDR3 loop is CASSDDLNVEQFF. The CDR3 DNA reads as TGTGCCAGCAGTGATGACTTGAATGTTGAGCAGTTCTTC.

The rearrangement links TRBV7-2 to TRBJ2-1; D gene ambiguous. CDR3 length: 15 residues. Germline lookup yields CDR1 SGHTA and CDR2 FQGNSA. V shed 1 base and J shed 0 bases, with 7 bases lying between them. The CDR3 region is CASSLGQLSYNEQFF. CDR3 coding DNA: TGTGCCAGCAGCTTAGGGCAGCTCTCCTACAATGAGCAGTTCTTC. Filled out from reference TRBV7-2 and TRBJ2-1, the complete variable domain reads GAGVSQSPSNKVTEKGKDVELRCDPISGHTALYWYRQSLGQGLEFLIYFQGNSAPDKSGLPSDRFSAERTGGSVSTLTIQRTQQEDSAVYLCASSLGQLSYNEQFFGPGTRLTVL.

This clonotype was seen a handful of times. The chain carries TRBV20-1 and TRBJ2-3; D remains ambiguous. The CDR3 sequence is 15 residues long. V lost 1 base and J 1 base, leaving 12 bases between the germline ends. Germline values: CDR1 DFQATT, CDR2 SNEGSKA (reference sequence). This chain's CDR3 is CSARVAANRTDTQYF. The DNA for the CDR3 is TGCAGTGCTAGAGTTGCGGCAAACCGCACAGATACGCAGTATTTT.

The chain employs TRBV20-1 and TRBJ2-1; D could derive from TRBD1 or TRBD2 (5 bases each). Looked up from germline, CDR1 is DFQATT and CDR2 is SNEGSKA (reference sequence). The CDR3 covers 13 residues. The CDR3 DNA reads TGCAGCTTCGAGGGGTTCTCCTACAATGAGCAGTTCTTC. Its translation: CSFEGFSYNEQFF.

The chain couples TRBV7-9 to TRBJ2-3; D is undetermined. There are 15 residues in the CDR3. Germline V gene sequence: CDR1 SEHNR, CDR2 FQNEAQ (reference sequence). V was cut by 5 bases and J by 3 bases, with 15 bases left in between. The CDR3 loop is CASSPPRDVTDTQYF. The DNA for the CDR3 is TGTGCCAGCAGCCCCCCACGAGACGTAACAGATACGCAGTATTTT.

The rearrangement joins TRBV28 to TRBJ2-5; TRBD1 aligns across 11 bases. CDR1 is MDHEN, CDR2 SYDVKM, per germline. The ends lost 8 bases at V and 11 bases at J; junction bases unmatched: 16. There are 15 residues in the CDR3. The CDR3 region is CASLTSDRGRGRQYF. CDR3 coding DNA: TGTGCCAGCTTAACCTCGGACAGGGGGCGGGGTAGGCAGTACTTC. The full variable domain, rest sourced from reference TRBV28 and TRBJ2-5, is DVKVTQSSRYLVKRTGEKVFLECVQDMDHENMFWYRQDPGLGLRLIYFSYDVKMKEKGDIPEGYSVSREKKERFSLILESASTNQTSMYLCASLTSDRGRGRQYFGPGTRLLVL.

This clonotype was observed a few times. This chain uses TRBV12-3 or TRBV12-4 with TRBJ2-5; no firm D call. The CDR3 spans 14 residues. The germline V and J ends were trimmed by 3 bases and 5 bases, with 13 bases remaining between them. The CDR3 loop reads CASSFSLGQETQYF. CDR3 coding DNA: TGTGCCAGCAGTTTCTCCCTGGGTCAGGAGACCCAGTACTTC.

The rearrangement joins TRBV2 to TRBJ2-3; D unresolved. The CDR3 covers 17 residues. V was clipped by 6 bases and J by 4 bases, with 23 bases between them. CDR1 and CDR2 (germline): SNHLY, FYNNEI. The CDR3 DNA reads as TGTGCCAGCAGCGACACCGGTGAGGTGCCCCTCGCAGATACGCAGTATTTT. Translation: CASSDTGEVPLADTQYF. Complete variable domain (other parts from reference TRBV2 and TRBJ2-3): EPEVTQTPSHQVTQMGQEVILRCVPISNHLYFYWYRQILGQKVEFLVSFYNNEISEKSEIFDDQFSVERPDGSNFTLKIRSTKLEDSAMYFCASSDTGEVPLADTQYFGPGTRLTVL.

A few counts support this clonotype. This chain uses TRBV2 with TRBJ2-3; D not resolved. Germline V gives CDR1 SNHLY, CDR2 FYNNEI. V lost 8 bases to trimming and J lost 6 bases, with 12 bases between them. The CDR3 length is 12 residues. The CDR3 DNA follows: TGTGCCAGCTCCGCGGCCCAGGATACGCAGTATTTT. Translating gives CASSAAQDTQYF.

This clonotype was counted many times. The chain links TRBV6-2 or TRBV6-3 to TRBJ2-3; D gene uncertain. CDR3 length equals 12 residues. Germline V lookup: CDR1 MNHEY, CDR2 SVGEGT. Deletions cut 2 bases from V and 8 bases from J, with 8 bases between. CDR3 sequence: CASSYEDSTQYF. In DNA, the CDR3 is TGTGCCAGCAGTTACGAAGATAGTACGCAGTATTTT.

This sequence joins TRBV4-1 and TRBJ1-2; a weak D match, TRBD1 (6 bases). Germline values: CDR1 MGHRA, CDR2 YSYEKL. V was clipped by 0 bases and J by 4 bases, with 15 bases between them. This CDR3 is 16 amino acids long. This chain's CDR3 is CASSQDLNRVSYGYTF. CDR3 bases: TGCGCCAGCAGCCAAGATCTGAACAGGGTGAGCTATGGCTACACCTTC.

V usage is TRBV5-1 and J usage is TRBJ2-1; D is unclear. This CDR3 contains 13 residues. The V end lost 0 bases, the J end lost 13 bases, and 14 bases lay between the germline ends. Germline lookup yields CDR1 SGHRS and CDR2 YFSETQ. The CDR3 DNA reads TGCGCCAGCAGCTTGGCCCAGCAAGAGACCCAGTTCTTC. Translated: CASSLAQQETQFF.

The chain employs TRBV6-5 and TRBJ1-2, with no clear D. Per germline, CDR1 MNHEY and CDR2 SVGAGI. The CDR3 is made up of 13 amino acids. Trimming stripped 6 bases from V and 6 bases from J, with 14 bases between. The CDR3 DNA reads TGTGCCAGCAGATCCATTGGGGTGGATGGCTACACCTTC. It translates to CASRSIGVDGYTF.

This clonotype came up a few times. The chain joins TRBV27 to TRBJ1-6, with D unresolved. CDR3 length equals 15 residues. Trimming pared 5 bases from V and 6 bases from J, leaving 14 bases between. CDR1 and CDR2 (germline): MNHEY, SMNVEV (reference sequence). The CDR3 reads CASSPGGRFNSPLHF. CDR3 nucleotides: TGTGCCAGCAGTCCGGGAGGACGGTTTAATTCACCCCTCCACTTT.

About this clonotype itself: The junction departs from germline at one end; a sequencing error may be responsible. This chain connects TRBV7-2 to TRBJ1-1, with 7 bases identical to TRBD1. CDR1 is SGHTA, CDR2 FQGNSA, per germline. This CDR3 has 17 residues. The chain's CDR3 is CAGSLRSAGGLNTEAFF. DNA for the CDR3: TGTGCCGGCAGCTTAAGGTCGGCAGGGGGTTTGAACACTGAAGCTTTCTTT.

This clonotype was counted a few times. This rearrangement joins TRBV6-2 or TRBV6-3 to TRBJ2-7; TRBD1 matches 8 bases. Per germline, CDR1 MNHEY and CDR2 SVGEGT. This CDR3 is 13 amino acids long. The V gene end was trimmed by 6 bases and the J gene end by 4 bases; junction bases not matched to a gene: 5. The CDR3 DNA sequence: TGTGCCAGCAGGCCGGACAGGGTTTACGAGCAGTACTTC. It codes for CASRPDRVYEQYF.

The chain joins TRBV6-5 to TRBJ2-1; the D call may be TRBD1 or TRBD2 (7 bases each). The CDR3 runs to 15 residues. Trimming pared 0 bases from V and 10 bases from J, leaving 16 bases between. Per the germline V gene, CDR1 is MNHEY and CDR2 is SVGAGI. CDR3 region: CASSYSGGGRYEQFF. As DNA, the CDR3 is TGTGCCAGCAGTTACTCGGGAGGGGGCAGGTACGAGCAGTTCTTC.

In its sample, this clonotype was seen many times. The chain uses TRBV7-2 and TRBJ2-7; D not certain. The CDR3 contains 14 residues. V was clipped by 5 bases and J by 2 bases, with 13 bases between them. Germline CDR1 and CDR2: SGHTA and FQGNSA. CDR3 nucleotides: TGTGCCAGCAGCCGCCCGGTTCCCCCCTACGAGCAGTACTTC. Amino acid sequence: CASSRPVPPYEQYF. The complete variable domain, with remaining parts taken from reference TRBV7-2 and TRBJ2-7, reads GAGVSQSPSNKVTEKGKDVELRCDPISGHTALYWYRQSLGQGLEFLIYFQGNSAPDKSGLPSDRFSAERTGGSVSTLTIQRTQQEDSAVYLCASSRPVPPYEQYFGPGTRLTVT.

The rearrangement joins TRBV29-1 to TRBJ2-2; the D gene is possibly TRBD2 (5 bases). The V gene lost 7 bases and the J gene lost 0 bases, with 12 bases spanning the gap. This CDR3 has 14 residues. Germline V gene sequence: CDR1 SQVTM, CDR2 ANQGSEA. CDR3 in DNA: TGCAGCGCCGGACGGGGAACGAACACCGGGGAGCTGTTTTTT. Translating gives CSAGRGTNTGELFF.

The chain links TRBV6-2 or TRBV6-3 to TRBJ1-2; D is unresolved. The CDR3 is 13 amino acids. The V end was cut by 5 bases, the J end by 6 bases, with 13 bases between. Germline CDR1 reads MNHEY; CDR2 reads SVGEGT. CDR3 in amino acids: CASSATRSDGYTF. The DNA for the CDR3 is TGTGCCAGCAGTGCTACAAGGTCTGATGGCTACACCTTC.